This T cell receptor (beta chain) comes out of a study of shared clonotypes between healthy human individuals. CDR1 LNHDA and CDR2 SQIVND come from the germline V gene (reference sequence). The CDR3 loop spans 14 amino acids. Unmatched junction bases numbered 8, after V lost 6 bases and J lost 7 bases. Broader study findings: Among the subsets, naive ones generally showed larger estimated richness than memory ones.

Over several immunoSEQ plates, each subset's genomic DNA was distributed in even portions. Using immunoSEQ multiplex PCR, the repertoire was profiled, and TCRdb retains in-frame clones only, with some absent. The repertoire holds 980,000 or so clones, with approximately 80% as singletons. As to this clone: Its antigen is not known.

The sequence was obtained from a man aged 18 to 30 in good health. Sequenced sample: memory CD4+ T cells sorted from blood. Subset of the sample: CD45RA-negative fraction. The genes are TRBV19 and TRBJ1-4, with TRBD1 matching over 7 bases. The CDR3 DNA is TGTGCCAGTAGGCTGACAGGGCAACCTGAAAAACTGTTTTTT. Protein product: CASRLTGQPEKLFF. Full variable domain (missing parts from reference TRBV19 and TRBJ1-4): DGGITQSPKYLFRKEGQNVTLSCEQNLNHDAMYWYRQDPGQGLRLIYYSQIVNDFQKGDIAEGYSVSREKKESFPLTVTSAQKNPTAFYLCASRLTGQPEKLFFGSGTQLSVL.